The 25 T cell receptor beta chains below were found in one sample sequenced in a study of T-cell reconstitution after alpha-beta-depleted transplantation in children. The TCRbeta library incorporated unique molecular identifiers. MiXCR, applied by TCRdb to the PCR reads, yields one record per CDR3 protein. The sample has hundreds of thousands of distinct CDR3 sequences; under 13% are singletons. The input for sequencing was PBMCs, taken before TCRalphabeta/CD19-depleted stem cell transplant. The source of these receptors is a child under two years old with acute myeloid leukemia, due to receive a stem cell transplant.

This clonotype was seen many times. The V gene is TRBV28, the J gene TRBJ2-5, with TRBD2 identical over 10 bases. CDR3 length: 17 residues. Germline CDR1 and CDR2: MDHEN and SYDVKM. The trim removed 6 bases at V and 3 bases at J, leaving 13 bases unmatched. The CDR3 DNA reads as TGTGCCAGCAGAGGAAGTTGGCTCGGACTAGCGGAAGAGACCCAGTACTTC. Protein sequence: CASRGSWLGLAEETQYF.

This clonotype was seen many times. The chain has TRBV20-1 and TRBJ1-3; D not resolved. The length of the CDR3 is 12 residues. Germline CDR1 is DFQATT and CDR2 is SNEGSKA (reference sequence). Deletions cut 8 bases from V and 2 bases from J, with 10 bases between. The CDR3 protein is CSTLGAGNTIYF. CDR3 coding DNA: TGCAGTACACTAGGAGCTGGAAACACCATATATTTT.

This clonotype counts as medium-sized. This chain joins TRBV12-3 or TRBV12-4 and TRBJ2-1; the D gene is possibly TRBD2 (5 bases). V lost 7 bases and J lost 1, with 11 bases in between. This CDR3 is 14 amino acids long. The CDR3 region is CASMPGRSYNEQFF. CDR3 DNA: TGTGCCAGCATGCCGGGGAGATCCTACAATGAGCAGTTCTTC.

This clonotype has ten or more counts. This chain connects TRBV6-5 to TRBJ1-2; D is unclear. CDR3 length: 13 residues. From germline, CDR1 is MNHEY and CDR2 SVGAGI. Trimming took off 5 bases at V and 4 bases at J, with 11 bases between the two ends. The CDR3, as DNA: TGTGCCAGCAGTCAACTTCGCGGCTATGGCTACACCTTC. Translating it yields CASSQLRGYGYTF.

The chain has TRBV29-1 and TRBJ1-1, with unresolved D. Trimming shortened V by 7 bases and J by 1 base, and 7 bases separated the two germline ends. From germline, CDR1 is SQVTM and CDR2 ANQGSEA. The CDR3 length is 11 residues. CDR3 sequence reads: CSGWTNTEAFF. The DNA of the CDR3 is TGCAGCGGGTGGACGAACACTGAAGCTTTCTTT.

The chain employs TRBV12-3 or TRBV12-4 and TRBJ2-5; 10 bases align to TRBD2. This CDR3 comprises 15 residues. Trimming at V came to 3 bases and at J to 5 bases, leaving 6 bases not matched to a gene. In nucleotides, the CDR3 is TGTGCCAGCAGTTTCCGCAGCGGGAGGGCCGAGACCCAGTACTTC. Its translation: CASSFRSGRAETQYF.

This clonotype was picked up a small number of times. The gene calls are TRBV20-1 and TRBJ2-5; the D is unclear. V was pared by 2 bases and J by 2 bases, with 9 bases between. CDR1 is DFQATT and CDR2 is SNEGSKA in the germline V gene (reference sequence). The CDR3 is 13 residues long. As DNA, the CDR3 is TGCAGTGCTAGATTACACGGTCAAGAGACCCAGTACTTC. Its protein is CSARLHGQETQYF.

This clonotype was detected many times. The chain employs TRBV5-1 and TRBJ2-7; D possibly corresponds to TRBD2 (6 bases). The CDR3 covers 15 residues. CDR1 and CDR2 (germline): SGHRS, YFSETQ. Trimming removed 3 bases from V and 3 bases from J, with 16 bases in between. The CDR3 DNA reads as TGCGCCAGCAGCTCATTAGCGGTATCTGTCTACGAGCAGTACTTC. Its translation is CASSSLAVSVYEQYF.

This clonotype was seen ten or more times. V is TRBV7-9 and J is TRBJ2-2; 7 positions match TRBD1. The junction had 8 bases not matched to a gene; V was cut back by 3 bases and J by 1 base. The germline V gene has CDR1 SEHNR and CDR2 FQNEAQ (reference sequence). The CDR3 is made up of 17 amino acids. DNA of the CDR3: TGTGCCAGCAGCTTCGGCCCCAGGGGGATGAACACCGGGGAGCTGTTTTTT. The encoded protein is CASSFGPRGMNTGELFF.

This clonotype appeared many times. The J gene is TRBJ1-2, the V gene TRBV30; unclear D gene. Germline-derived CDR1 and CDR2 are GTSNPN and SVGIG (reference sequence). Trimming cost V 3 bases and J 1 base, with 9 bases left between them. CDR3 length: 13 residues. As DNA, the CDR3 is TGTGCCTGGAGCGGTGGTGGTAACTATGGCTACACCTTC. Translated, it gives CAWSGGGNYGYTF.

This clonotype was seen at least ten times. This chain uses TRBV4-1 with TRBJ2-4; a weak D match, TRBD2 (5 bases). Trimming left V 10 bases short and J 0 bases short, with 7 bases between. The germline CDR1 and CDR2 sequences are MGHRA and YSYEKL. The CDR3 covers 12 residues. CDR3 region: CATEGAKNIQYF. CDR3 sequence (DNA): TGCGCCACCGAGGGAGCCAAAAACATTCAGTACTTC.

This clonotype was seen many times. The chain links TRBV10-3 to TRBJ2-1; D not certain. The V gene lost 7 bases and the J gene lost 10 bases, with 11 bases spanning the gap. The CDR3 is 11 residues long. CDR1 and CDR2 (germline): ENHRY, SYGVKD. CDR3 in amino acids: CAIIGHREQFF. CDR3 nucleotides: TGTGCCATCATCGGGCATCGGGAGCAGTTCTTC.

The rearrangement links TRBV5-1 to TRBJ2-2, with a weak D call TRBD2 (5 bases). CDR3 length: 14 amino acids. Trimming shortened V by 5 bases and J by 3 bases, and 11 bases separated the two germline ends. Germline V gene data show CDR1 as SGHRS and CDR2 as YFSETQ. As DNA, the CDR3 is TGCGCCAGCAGAGTCACCGGGGACACCGGGGAGCTGTTTTTT. Encoded protein: CASRVTGDTGELFF.

This clonotype came up many times. V usage is TRBV5-1 and J usage is TRBJ2-2, with 10 bases that match TRBD1. The germline V gene has CDR1 SGHRS and CDR2 YFSETQ. J was trimmed by 6 bases and V by 4 bases; bases with no gene match: 3. CDR3 length: 14 residues. In DNA form, the CDR3 reads TGCGCCAGCAGCCCCGGACAGGGGGCCGGGGAGCTGTTTTTT. Translating it yields CASSPGQGAGELFF.

The chain recombines TRBV24-1 with TRBJ2-3, with D possibly being TRBD2 (5 bases). The CDR3 extends over 15 amino acids. The germline V gene has CDR1 KGHDR and CDR2 SFDVKD. Trimming cost V 5 bases and J 4 bases, with 15 bases left between them. This chain's CDR3 is CATSVLGAGADTQYF. The CDR3 DNA sequence: TGTGCCACCAGTGTTCTGGGCGCGGGCGCAGATACGCAGTATTTT.

Ten or more counts support this clonotype. The chain joins TRBV20-1 to TRBJ2-3, with TRBD1 identical over 9 bases. The CDR3 is made up of 14 amino acids. CDR1 and CDR2 (germline): DFQATT, SNEGSKA (reference sequence). Germline trimming cut 1 base from V and 1 base from J; bases unmatched to any gene: 0. The CDR3 DNA is TGCAGTGCTAGAGGGACAGGGGGCACAGATACGCAGTATTTT. As protein: CSARGTGGTDTQYF.

This clonotype was observed at least ten times. The chain has TRBV20-1 and TRBJ2-1; D is uncertain. The CDR3 spans 15 residues. Germline loops: CDR1 DFQATT, CDR2 SNEGSKA (reference sequence). Trimming took off 1 base at V and 7 bases at J, with 17 bases between the two ends. The CDR3 DNA is TGCAGTGCTAGAGCCCCCGAGAATAAAGCGAATGAGCAGTTCTTC. Translating it yields CSARAPENKANEQFF.

This clonotype was detected many times. The chain is built from TRBV12-3 or TRBV12-4 and TRBJ2-3; the D is unclear. Trimming took off 3 bases at V and 10 bases at J, with 8 bases between the two ends. This CDR3 comprises 11 residues. The CDR3 nucleotides read TGTGCCAGCAGTTTCGACACTTCGCAGTATTTT. This encodes CASSFDTSQYF.

This clonotype was seen repeatedly, ten times or more. The J gene is TRBJ1-5, the V gene TRBV7-2; the D gene is possibly TRBD1 (5 bases). The CDR3 consists of 14 residues. With 3 bases removed from V and 4 bases from J, the gap between germline ends came to 10 bases. Germline V CDR1 and CDR2: SGHTA, FQGNSA. CDR3 nucleotides: TGTGCCAGCAGCTTGTTGGGACGTAATCAGCCCCAGCATTTT. It codes for CASSLLGRNQPQHF.

The rearrangement uses TRBV19 and TRBJ2-7; 8 nucleotides align to TRBD2. Germline V gene lookup returns CDR1 LNHDA and CDR2 SQIVND (reference sequence). The length of the CDR3 is 14 residues. Trimming at V came to 5 bases and at J to 5 bases, leaving 8 bases not matched to a gene. The CDR3 DNA follows: TGTGCCAGTAGTGAAACGGGAGGGTTCCACGAGCAGTACTTC. This codes for CASSETGGFHEQYF.

In its sample, this clonotype was seen many times. The gene calls are TRBV20-1 and TRBJ2-5, with 7 bases that match TRBD2. The trim removed 0 bases at V and 7 bases at J, leaving 8 bases unmatched. Germline CDR1 and CDR2: DFQATT and SNEGSKA (reference sequence). The CDR3 is made up of 14 amino acids. This CDR3 reads CSARDLPSGVTQYF. In DNA form, the CDR3 reads TGCAGTGCTAGAGATTTACCTAGCGGTGTGACCCAGTACTTC.

The CDR3 DNA is TGCGCCAGCAGTGAGCTGGGACGAATGGAGACCCAGTACTTC. Translation gives CASSELGRMETQYF. The V gene is TRBV10-1, the J gene TRBJ2-5; TRBD1 or TRBD2 may be the D gene (5 bases each). The V end lost 2 bases, the J end lost 5 bases, and 12 bases lay between the germline ends. Germline lookup yields CDR1 WNHNN and CDR2 SYGVQD (reference sequence). This CDR3 spans 14 amino acids.

There are many counts of this clonotype. The genes are TRBV6-1 and TRBJ2-2, with 10 bases aligning to TRBD1. Looked up from germline, CDR1 is MNHNS and CDR2 is SASEGT. V lost 5 bases and J lost 3; bases outside the gene matches: 3. This CDR3 region has 15 residues. The CDR3 spells CASSTGQGDTGELFF. The CDR3 DNA sequence: TGTGCCAGCAGTACCGGACAGGGGGACACCGGGGAGCTGTTTTTT.

Points on this clonotype: A much larger clone is a single base away; this may be a read error. This chain uses TRBV13 with TRBJ2-7; D unresolved. V lost 5 bases to trimming and J lost 0 bases, with 14 bases between them. The CDR3 extends over 15 amino acids. Germline CDR1 and CDR2: PRHDT and FYEKMQ (reference sequence). CDR3 nucleotides: TGTGCCAGCAGCCACCGAGAAGGTGCCTCCTACGAGCAGTACTTC. Amino acid sequence: CASSHREGASYEQYF.

With regard to this clonotype: A read error may explain this, as a much larger clone is one base away. This sequence joins TRBV4-2 and TRBJ1-2; D is perhaps TRBD1 (5 bases). V gave up 4 bases and J gave up 8 bases, with 14 bases separating them. Germline V lookup: CDR1 LGHNA, CDR2 YNFKEQ. The CDR3 loop spans 13 amino acids. The CDR3: CASSLTREGGYTF. The CDR3 DNA is TGTGCCAGCAGCCTTACACGGGAGGGGGGCTACACCTTC.